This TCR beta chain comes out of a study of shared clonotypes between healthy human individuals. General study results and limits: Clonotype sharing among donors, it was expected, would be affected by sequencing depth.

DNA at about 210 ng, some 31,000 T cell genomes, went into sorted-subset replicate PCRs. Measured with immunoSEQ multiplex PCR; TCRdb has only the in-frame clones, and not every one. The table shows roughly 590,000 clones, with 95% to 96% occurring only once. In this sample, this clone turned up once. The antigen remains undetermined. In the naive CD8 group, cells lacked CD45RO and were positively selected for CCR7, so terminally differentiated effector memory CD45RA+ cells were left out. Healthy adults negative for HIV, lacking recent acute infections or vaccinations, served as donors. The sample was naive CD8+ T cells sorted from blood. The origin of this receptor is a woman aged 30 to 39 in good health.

CDR3 coding DNA: TGTGCCAGCAGCTTGCCGCGCCACGAGCAGTACTTC. Its protein is CASSLPRHEQYF. V gene TRBV5-6 combines with J gene TRBJ2-7; D not resolved. Trimming left V 1 base short and J 5 bases short, with 7 bases between. The CDR3 consists of 12 residues. In germline, CDR1 is SGHDT, CDR2 YYEEEE.